This paragraph reports one T cell receptor beta chain. Assay used: immunoSEQ multiplex PCR; TCRdb lists only in-frame clones, some missing. Seen here are about 82,000 clones, more than 85% observed once, and the top ten hold 1% to 1.5%. Participants, roughly 18 to 90 years old, spanned 25 or so US areas. Each participant's cohort was designated according to participant-reported clinical history. This specimen belongs to a study of blood T cell repertoires in COVID-19. At the level of the study: Both acute and convalescent COVID-19 samples were obtained from the United States, Italy and Spain. Sources were T cells, B-cell-depleted T cells, or PBMCs; the material itself was cDNA or gDNA.

The CDR3 spans 16 residues. Germline values: CDR1 MNHEY, CDR2 SMNVEV (reference sequence). Germline trimming cut 2 bases from V and 3 bases from J; bases unmatched to any gene: 9. Sequenced material: PBMCs or T cells enriched from blood (not recorded which). The rearrangement links TRBV27 to TRBJ2-7; 8 bases match TRBD1. This TCR was sampled from a woman aged 45-59 years with acute COVID-19. This CDR3 is CASSLRAGGIVYEQYF. CDR3 DNA sequence: TGTGCCAGCAGTTTAAGGGCAGGGGGCATTGTCTACGAGCAGTACTTC.